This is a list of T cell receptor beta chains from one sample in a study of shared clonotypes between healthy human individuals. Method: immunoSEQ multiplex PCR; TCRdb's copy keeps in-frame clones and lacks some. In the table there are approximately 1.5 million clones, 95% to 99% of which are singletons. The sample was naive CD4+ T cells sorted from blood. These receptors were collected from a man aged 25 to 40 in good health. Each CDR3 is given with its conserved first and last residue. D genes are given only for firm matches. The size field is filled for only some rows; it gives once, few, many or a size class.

cdr3_aa: CATRPQSSFTDTQYF
cdr3_nt: TGTGCCACCCGGCCCCAGTCTTCCTTCACAGATACGCAGTATTTT
j_call: TRBJ2-3
d_call: NA
clone_size: once
v_call: TRBV19

cdr3_aa: CAISEPPGLAGQETQYF
cdr3_nt: TGTGCCATCAGTGAGCCCCCGGGACTAGCGGGACAAGAGACCCAGTACTTC
j_call: TRBJ2-5
d_call: TRBD2
clone_size: NA
v_call: TRBV10-3

cdr3_aa: CASSESRGGNQPQHF
cdr3_nt: TGCGCCAGCAGTGAGTCTAGGGGTGGAAATCAGCCCCAGCATTTT
j_call: TRBJ1-5
d_call: NA
clone_size: NA
v_call: TRBV10-2

cdr3_aa: CASSEWGTSYEQYF
cdr3_nt: TGTGCCAGCAGTGAGTGGGGGACCTCCTACGAGCAGTACTTC
j_call: TRBJ2-7
d_call: NA
clone_size: NA
v_call: TRBV6-4

cdr3_aa: CASSSITGGGYTF
cdr3_nt: TGTGCCAGCAGCTCCATCACAGGGGGTGGCTACACCTTC
j_call: TRBJ1-2
d_call: TRBD1
clone_size: NA
v_call: TRBV7-3

cdr3_aa: CASSVDGDQPQHF
cdr3_nt: TGTGCCAGCAGCGTAGACGGGGATCAGCCCCAGCATTTT
j_call: TRBJ1-5
d_call: NA
clone_size: NA
v_call: TRBV9

cdr3_aa: CASTDRGSRMNTEAFF
cdr3_nt: TGTGCCAGCACTGACAGGGGGAGCAGGATGAACACTGAAGCTTTCTTT
j_call: TRBJ1-1
d_call: TRBD1
clone_size: NA
v_call: TRBV6-1

cdr3_aa: CASLQGATSGSGNTIYF
cdr3_nt: TGTGCCAGCCTCCAAGGGGCTACCTCGGGCTCTGGAAACACCATATATTTT
j_call: TRBJ1-3
d_call: NA
clone_size: once
v_call: TRBV18

cdr3_aa: CASSEELAGGIGGELFF
cdr3_nt: TGTGCCAGCAGTGAGGAACTAGCGGGAGGAATCGGCGGGGAGCTGTTTTTT
j_call: TRBJ2-2
d_call: TRBD2
clone_size: once
v_call: TRBV6-4

cdr3_aa: CASSEARYRENTGELFF
cdr3_nt: TGTGCCAGCAGTGAAGCCCGTTACCGAGAAAACACCGGGGAGCTGTTTTTT
j_call: TRBJ2-2
d_call: NA
clone_size: NA
v_call: TRBV6-1

cdr3_aa: CASSLAGGSSYEQYF
cdr3_nt: TGTGCCAGCAGCTTAGCGGGAGGTAGCTCCTACGAGCAGTACTTC
j_call: TRBJ2-7
d_call: TRBD2
clone_size: NA
v_call: TRBV5-4

cdr3_aa: CASSPLREGYGYTF
cdr3_nt: TGTGCCAGCAGTCCTCTCAGAGAGGGCTATGGCTACACCTTC
j_call: TRBJ1-2
d_call: NA
clone_size: NA
v_call: TRBV5-4

cdr3_aa: CASSRGLAGGYEQYF
cdr3_nt: TGTGCCAGTAGCAGAGGACTAGCGGGAGGGTACGAGCAGTACTTC
j_call: TRBJ2-7
d_call: TRBD2
clone_size: NA
v_call: TRBV19

cdr3_aa: CASSYGRSNTEAFF
cdr3_nt: TGCGCCAGCAGCTACGGCAGGTCGAACACTGAAGCTTTCTTT
j_call: TRBJ1-1
d_call: NA
clone_size: NA
v_call: TRBV5-1

cdr3_aa: CASSFAGQGEAFF
cdr3_nt: TGTGCCAGCAGCTTTGCAGGTCAAGGTGAAGCTTTCTTT
j_call: TRBJ1-1
d_call: NA
clone_size: once
v_call: TRBV7-9

cdr3_aa: CASSFWEVTTEAFF
cdr3_nt: TGTGCCAGCAGTTTTTGGGAGGTGACTACTGAAGCTTTCTTT
j_call: TRBJ1-1
d_call: NA
clone_size: NA
v_call: TRBV2

cdr3_aa: CASSYSLGINEQYF
cdr3_nt: TGTGCCAGCAGTTACTCATTAGGGATCAACGAGCAGTACTTC
j_call: TRBJ2-7
d_call: NA
clone_size: NA
v_call: TRBV6-5

cdr3_aa: CASSLARGRGTTDTQYF
cdr3_nt: TGTGCCAGCAGCTTAGCTCGGGGGAGGGGTACGACAGATACGCAGTATTTT
j_call: TRBJ2-3
d_call: TRBD2
clone_size: NA
v_call: TRBV7-2

cdr3_aa: CSAGTGASTDTQYF
cdr3_nt: TGCAGCGCCGGGACAGGAGCTAGCACAGATACGCAGTATTTT
j_call: TRBJ2-3
d_call: TRBD1
clone_size: once
v_call: TRBV29-1

cdr3_aa: CASSVEGGQPQHF
cdr3_nt: TGTGCCAGCAGCGTAGAGGGGGGTCAGCCCCAGCATTTT
j_call: TRBJ1-5
d_call: NA
clone_size: NA
v_call: TRBV9

cdr3_aa: CASSLDLPNTEAFF
cdr3_nt: TGTGCCAGCAGCTTAGATTTGCCGAACACTGAAGCTTTCTTT
j_call: TRBJ1-1
d_call: NA
clone_size: NA
v_call: TRBV7-9

cdr3_aa: CASSVIWAGYTF
cdr3_nt: TGTGCCAGCAGTGTTATTTGGGCTGGCTACACCTTC
j_call: TRBJ1-2
d_call: NA
clone_size: NA
v_call: TRBV6-1

cdr3_aa: CASRLAGSGWAGYNEQFF
cdr3_nt: TGTGCCAGCAGACTAGCGGGATCGGGATGGGCAGGCTACAATGAGCAGTTCTTC
j_call: TRBJ2-1
d_call: TRBD2
clone_size: NA
v_call: TRBV7-2

cdr3_aa: CASSPGTSFFF
cdr3_nt: TGTGCCAGCAGCCCCGGGACTAGCTTCTTCTTC
j_call: TRBJ2-1
d_call: TRBD2
clone_size: NA
v_call: TRBV14

cdr3_aa: CASSQGKGAETSGTVAAKNIQYF
cdr3_nt: TGCGCCAGCAGCCAAGGCAAGGGGGCAGAGACTAGCGGGACGGTCGCGGCCAAAAACATTCAGTACTTC
j_call: TRBJ2-4
d_call: TRBD2
clone_size: NA
v_call: TRBV10-1

cdr3_aa: CASSIRTGGTGELFF
cdr3_nt: TGTGCCAGCAGCATACGGACGGGAGGCACCGGGGAGCTGTTTTTT
j_call: TRBJ2-2
d_call: TRBD2
clone_size: NA
v_call: TRBV5-4

cdr3_aa: CASSLGTYSNQPQHF
cdr3_nt: TGTGCCAGCAGCTTAGGAACTTATAGCAATCAGCCCCAGCATTTT
j_call: TRBJ1-5
d_call: NA
clone_size: NA
v_call: TRBV11-2

cdr3_aa: CASSPRPFRDGEKLFF
cdr3_nt: TGTGCCAGCTCACCGCGTCCTTTCAGGGACGGGGAAAAACTGTTTTTT
j_call: TRBJ1-4
d_call: NA
clone_size: NA
v_call: TRBV18

cdr3_aa: CASSPISGAQPANYGYTF
cdr3_nt: TGTGCCAGCTCACCGATAAGTGGAGCCCAACCAGCTAACTATGGCTACACCTTC
j_call: TRBJ1-2
d_call: NA
clone_size: NA
v_call: TRBV18

cdr3_aa: CASSPATGRPMSDEQFF
cdr3_nt: TGTGCCAGCAGTCCAGCGACAGGGCGCCCCATGTCTGATGAGCAGTTCTTC
j_call: TRBJ2-1
d_call: TRBD1
clone_size: NA
v_call: TRBV7-3

cdr3_aa: CASSLRPLLAGGYQETQYF
cdr3_nt: TGTGCCAGCAGCTTACGGCCCCTACTAGCGGGAGGATACCAAGAGACCCAGTACTTC
j_call: TRBJ2-5
d_call: TRBD2
clone_size: NA
v_call: TRBV7-2

cdr3_aa: CASSSRVQDYNEQFF
cdr3_nt: TGTGCCAGCAGCTCGAGGGTACAGGACTACAATGAGCAGTTCTTC
j_call: TRBJ2-1
d_call: NA
clone_size: NA
v_call: TRBV11-3

cdr3_aa: CASSLGGEAFF
cdr3_nt: TGTGCCAGCAGCTTAGGGGGTGAAGCTTTCTTT
j_call: TRBJ1-1
d_call: NA
clone_size: NA
v_call: TRBV7-9

cdr3_aa: CASSPTNIGLAGTGNEQFF
cdr3_nt: TGTGCCAGCAGTCCCACAAACATCGGACTAGCGGGAACGGGGAATGAGCAGTTCTTC
j_call: TRBJ2-1
d_call: TRBD2
clone_size: once
v_call: TRBV28

cdr3_aa: CASSFQTSGSPFYNEQFF
cdr3_nt: TGTGCCAGCAGCTTTCAGACTAGCGGGAGTCCATTCTACAATGAGCAGTTCTTC
j_call: TRBJ2-1
d_call: TRBD2
clone_size: NA
v_call: TRBV7-2

cdr3_aa: CASTAGTSGTYEQYF
cdr3_nt: TGTGCCAGCACAGCCGGGACTAGCGGTACCTACGAGCAGTACTTC
j_call: TRBJ2-7
d_call: TRBD2
clone_size: NA
v_call: TRBV28

cdr3_aa: CASSERRTFEQYF
cdr3_nt: TGCGCCAGCAGTGAACGGAGGACTTTCGAGCAGTACTTC
j_call: TRBJ2-7
d_call: NA
clone_size: NA
v_call: TRBV10-1

cdr3_aa: CATSQRPQETQYF
cdr3_nt: TGTGCCACCAGCCAGAGACCCCAGGAGACCCAGTACTTC
j_call: TRBJ2-5
d_call: NA
clone_size: NA
v_call: TRBV15

cdr3_aa: CASTYVGTGVGEQYF
cdr3_nt: TGTGCCAGCACTTACGTAGGGACAGGGGTTGGCGAGCAGTACTTC
j_call: TRBJ2-7
d_call: TRBD1
clone_size: NA
v_call: TRBV6-5

cdr3_aa: CASSLYGGPNTGELFF
cdr3_nt: TGCGCCAGCAGCTTGTACGGGGGGCCCAACACCGGGGAGCTGTTTTTT
j_call: TRBJ2-2
d_call: NA
clone_size: NA
v_call: TRBV5-1

cdr3_aa: CASSQVISYEQYF
cdr3_nt: TGCGCCAGCAGCCAAGTCATCAGCTACGAGCAGTACTTC
j_call: TRBJ2-7
d_call: NA
clone_size: NA
v_call: TRBV4-3

cdr3_aa: CASSLDSGVSTDTQYF
cdr3_nt: TGCGCCAGCAGCTTGGATAGCGGGGTTAGCACAGATACGCAGTATTTT
j_call: TRBJ2-3
d_call: TRBD2
clone_size: NA
v_call: TRBV5-1